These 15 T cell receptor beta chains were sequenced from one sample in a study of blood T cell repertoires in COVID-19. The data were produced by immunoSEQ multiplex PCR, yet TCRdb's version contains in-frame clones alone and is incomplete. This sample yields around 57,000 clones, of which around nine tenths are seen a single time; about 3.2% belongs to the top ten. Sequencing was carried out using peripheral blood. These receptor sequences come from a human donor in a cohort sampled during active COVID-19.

The DNA for the CDR3 is TGTGCCAGCAGCTTGTATGACAGCTCTGGAAACACCATATATTTT. This gives the protein CASSLYDSSGNTIYF. This rearrangement joins TRBV7-2 to TRBJ1-3; tentative D call: TRBD1 (5 bases). The CDR3 runs 15 residues. V was pared by 3 bases and J by 0 bases, with 9 bases between. The germline V gene has CDR1 SGHTA and CDR2 FQGNSA.

The CDR3, as DNA: TGCGCCAGCACCAGGGTCGTAGATAATACGCAGTATTTT. This codes for CASTRVVDNTQYF. The chain joins TRBV5-1 to TRBJ2-3, with a tentative D call TRBD1 (5 bases). Germline-derived CDR1 and CDR2 are SGHRS and YFSETQ. V lost 6 bases, J lost 7 bases, and 15 bases lay in between. The CDR3 runs 13 residues.

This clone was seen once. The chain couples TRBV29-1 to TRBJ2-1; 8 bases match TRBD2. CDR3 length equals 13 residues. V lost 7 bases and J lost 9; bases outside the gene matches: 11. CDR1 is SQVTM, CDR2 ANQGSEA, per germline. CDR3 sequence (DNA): TGCAGCGCCCCAAAGGGCGGGGGGATTGAGCAGTTCTTC. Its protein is CSAPKGGGIEQFF.

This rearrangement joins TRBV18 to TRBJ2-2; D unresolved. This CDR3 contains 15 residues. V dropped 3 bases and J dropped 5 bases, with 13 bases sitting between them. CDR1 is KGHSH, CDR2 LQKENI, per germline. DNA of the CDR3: TGTGCCAGCTCACCCCAGGTGGGCCCGACCGGGGAGCTGTTTTTT. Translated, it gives CASSPQVGPTGELFF.

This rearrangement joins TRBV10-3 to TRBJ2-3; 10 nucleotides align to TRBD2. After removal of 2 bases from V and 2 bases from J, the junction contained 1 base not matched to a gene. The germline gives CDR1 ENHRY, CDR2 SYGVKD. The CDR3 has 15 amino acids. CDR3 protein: CAISEGLAATDTQYF. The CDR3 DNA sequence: TGTGCCATCAGTGAGGGACTAGCGGCCACAGATACGCAGTATTTT.

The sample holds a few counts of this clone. The CDR3 reads CASSASSETGGGYRINEQFF. In DNA form, the CDR3 reads TGTGCCAGCAGCGCCAGTAGTGAGACTGGGGGGGGTTATCGAATCAATGAGCAGTTCTTC. The rearrangement joins TRBV9 to TRBJ2-1, with 7 bases aligning to TRBD2. Per the germline V gene, CDR1 is SGDLS and CDR2 is YYNGEE. This CDR3 is built from 20 residues. With V trimmed by 3 bases and J by 6 bases, 24 bases remained unmatched.

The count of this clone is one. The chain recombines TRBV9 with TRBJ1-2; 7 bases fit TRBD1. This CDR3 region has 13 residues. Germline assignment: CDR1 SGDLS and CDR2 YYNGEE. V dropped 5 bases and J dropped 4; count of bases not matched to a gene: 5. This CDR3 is CASRGTVFYGYTF. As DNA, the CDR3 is TGTGCCAGCAGAGGGACAGTCTTCTATGGCTACACCTTC.

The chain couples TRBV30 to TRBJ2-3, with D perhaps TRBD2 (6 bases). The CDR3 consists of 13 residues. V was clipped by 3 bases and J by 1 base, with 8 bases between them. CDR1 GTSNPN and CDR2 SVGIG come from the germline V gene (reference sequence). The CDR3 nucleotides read TGTGCCTGGAGCGGCGGGGGCACAGATACGCAGTATTTT. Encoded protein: CAWSGGGTDTQYF.

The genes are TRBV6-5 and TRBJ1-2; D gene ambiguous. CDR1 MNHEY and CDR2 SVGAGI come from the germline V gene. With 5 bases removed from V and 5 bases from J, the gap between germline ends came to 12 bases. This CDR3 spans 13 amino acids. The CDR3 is CASSRRVGYGYTF. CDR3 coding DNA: TGTGCCAGCAGTCGACGGGTCGGGTATGGCTACACCTTC.

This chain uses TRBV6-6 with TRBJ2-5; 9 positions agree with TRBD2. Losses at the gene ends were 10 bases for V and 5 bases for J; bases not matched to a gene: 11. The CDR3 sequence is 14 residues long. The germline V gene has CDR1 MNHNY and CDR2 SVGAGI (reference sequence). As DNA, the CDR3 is TGTGCCACTTACTTAGCGGGGGCGGGGGAGACCCAGTACTTC. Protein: CATYLAGAGETQYF.

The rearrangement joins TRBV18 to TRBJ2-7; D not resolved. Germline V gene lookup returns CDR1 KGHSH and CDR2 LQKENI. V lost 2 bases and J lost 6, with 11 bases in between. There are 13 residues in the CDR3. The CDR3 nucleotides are TGTGCCAGCTCACCATTGGCGGCTCTCGAGCAGTACTTC. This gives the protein CASSPLAALEQYF.

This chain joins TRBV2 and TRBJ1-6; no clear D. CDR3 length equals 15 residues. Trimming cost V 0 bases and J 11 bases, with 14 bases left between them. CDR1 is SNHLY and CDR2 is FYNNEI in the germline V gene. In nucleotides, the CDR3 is TGTGCCAGCAGTGAAGCACGACGGACTTCAGCACCCCTCCACTTT. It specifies CASSEARRTSAPLHF.

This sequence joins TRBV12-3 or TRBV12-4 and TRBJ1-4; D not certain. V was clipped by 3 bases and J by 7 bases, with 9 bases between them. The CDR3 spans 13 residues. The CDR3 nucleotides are TGTGCCAGCAGTTTCACCGGTAGTGAAAAACTGTTTTTT. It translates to CASSFTGSEKLFF.

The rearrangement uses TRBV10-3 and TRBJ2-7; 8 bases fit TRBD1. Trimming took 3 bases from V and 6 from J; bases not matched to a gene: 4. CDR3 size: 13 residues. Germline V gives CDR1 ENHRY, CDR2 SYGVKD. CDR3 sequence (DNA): TGTGCCATCAGTGATTTGACAGGGGTCGAGCAGTACTTC. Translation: CAISDLTGVEQYF.

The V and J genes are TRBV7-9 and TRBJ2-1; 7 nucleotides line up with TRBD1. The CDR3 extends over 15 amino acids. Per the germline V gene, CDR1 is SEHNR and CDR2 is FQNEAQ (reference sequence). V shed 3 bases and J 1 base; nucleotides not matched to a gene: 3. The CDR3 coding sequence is TGTGCCAGCAGCTTGGGACAGAAGTCCTACAATGAGCAGTTCTTC. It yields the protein CASSLGQKSYNEQFF. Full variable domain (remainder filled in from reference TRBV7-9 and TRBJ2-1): DTGVSQNPRHKITKRGQNVTFRCDPISEHNRLYWYRQTLGQGPEFLTYFQNEAQLEKSRLLSDRFSAERPKGSFSTLEIQRTEQGDSAMYLCASSLGQKSYNEQFFGPGTRLTVL.